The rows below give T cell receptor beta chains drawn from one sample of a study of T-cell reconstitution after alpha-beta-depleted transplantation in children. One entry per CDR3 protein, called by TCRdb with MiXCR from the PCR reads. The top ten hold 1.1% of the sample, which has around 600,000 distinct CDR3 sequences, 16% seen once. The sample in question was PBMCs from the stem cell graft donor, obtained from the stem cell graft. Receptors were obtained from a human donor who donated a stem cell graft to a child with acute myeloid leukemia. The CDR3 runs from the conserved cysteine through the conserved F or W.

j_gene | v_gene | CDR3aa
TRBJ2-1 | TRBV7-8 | CASSIDPSSYNEQFF
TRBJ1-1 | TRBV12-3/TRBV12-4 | CASSSQGAGGDQPTGAEAFF
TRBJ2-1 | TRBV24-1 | CATSDLQRGENNEQFF
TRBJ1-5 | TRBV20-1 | CSASPRGQPQHF
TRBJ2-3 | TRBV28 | CASSIGAASTDTQYF
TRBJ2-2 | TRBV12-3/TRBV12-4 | CASSWSGTSTGELFF
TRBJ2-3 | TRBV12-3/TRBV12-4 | CASGPGGTDTQYF
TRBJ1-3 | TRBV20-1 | CSARERTFSPSTIYF
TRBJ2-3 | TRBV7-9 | CASGAGTGGWDTQYF
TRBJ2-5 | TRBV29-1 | CSGWTRQETQYF
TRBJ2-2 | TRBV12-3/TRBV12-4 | CASSATGGSGELFF
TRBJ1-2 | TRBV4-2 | CASSPGTGGRGYTF
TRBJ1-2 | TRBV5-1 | CASSLGRDSYGYTF
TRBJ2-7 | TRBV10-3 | CAISSLQGSYEQYF
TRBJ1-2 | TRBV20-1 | CSAPRDPLYGYTF
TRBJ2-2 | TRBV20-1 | CSALDRAVGELFF
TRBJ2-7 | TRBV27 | CASSPGRTATEQYF
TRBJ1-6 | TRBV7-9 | CASSFDGHNSPLHF
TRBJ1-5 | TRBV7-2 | CASSLEWEPQHF
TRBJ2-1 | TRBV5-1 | CASSSPRDRTPNEQFF
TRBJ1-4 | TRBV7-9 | CASSLRKGGTNEKLFF
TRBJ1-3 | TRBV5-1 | CASSLDAFSGSGNTIYF
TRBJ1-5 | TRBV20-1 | CSAREGGSHNQPQHF
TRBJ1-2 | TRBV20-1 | CSAFLDRVYGYTF
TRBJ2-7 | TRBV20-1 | CSATSIQGLSYEQYF
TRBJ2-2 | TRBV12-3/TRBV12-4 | CASSFQGQNTGELFF
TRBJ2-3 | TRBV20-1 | CSAQRTASTDTQYF
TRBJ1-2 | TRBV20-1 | CSASRRELGGYTF
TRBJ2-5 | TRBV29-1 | CSADPTENQETQYF
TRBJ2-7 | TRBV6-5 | CASSYWGDGEQYF
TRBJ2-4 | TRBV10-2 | CASSEAENIQYF
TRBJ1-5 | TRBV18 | CASSPPAGQGPQHF
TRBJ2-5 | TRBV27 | CASSSMGQGEETQYF
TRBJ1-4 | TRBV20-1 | CSARDRRESNEKLFF
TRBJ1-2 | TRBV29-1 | CSVTSGDPYYGYTF
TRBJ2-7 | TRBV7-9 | CASSSPKQGYEQYF
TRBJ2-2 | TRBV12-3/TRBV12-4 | CASRLAGTEPTGELFF
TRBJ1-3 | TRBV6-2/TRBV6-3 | CASWDIGNTIYF
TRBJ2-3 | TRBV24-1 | CASGQGGKGDTQYF
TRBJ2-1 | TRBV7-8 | CASSSGRSSYNEQFF
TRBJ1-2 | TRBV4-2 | CASSQGQTSNYGYTF
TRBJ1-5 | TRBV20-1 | CSARMGPQFRQPQHF
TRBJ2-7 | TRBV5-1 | CASRLNRDLNSYEQYF